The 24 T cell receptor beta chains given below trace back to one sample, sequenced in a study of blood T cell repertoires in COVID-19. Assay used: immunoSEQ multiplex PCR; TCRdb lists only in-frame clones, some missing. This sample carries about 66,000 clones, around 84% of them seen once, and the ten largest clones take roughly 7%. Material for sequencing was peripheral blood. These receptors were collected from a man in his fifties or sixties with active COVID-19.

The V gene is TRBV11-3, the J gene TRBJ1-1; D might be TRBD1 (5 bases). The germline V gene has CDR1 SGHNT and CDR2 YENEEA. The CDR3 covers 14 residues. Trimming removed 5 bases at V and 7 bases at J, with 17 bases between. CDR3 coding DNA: TGTGCCAGCAGCCGCGCGTCAGGGTACAATGAAGCTTTCTTT. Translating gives CASSRASGYNEAFF.

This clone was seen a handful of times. The chain's CDR3 is CASRAQVSNQPQHF. CDR3 coding DNA: TGTGCCAGCAGAGCTCAGGTTAGCAATCAGCCCCAGCATTTT. The chain has TRBV2 and TRBJ1-5; no clear D gene. Germline V CDR1 and CDR2: SNHLY, FYNNEI. The CDR3 consists of 14 residues. Deletions cut 6 bases from V and 0 bases from J, with 9 bases between.

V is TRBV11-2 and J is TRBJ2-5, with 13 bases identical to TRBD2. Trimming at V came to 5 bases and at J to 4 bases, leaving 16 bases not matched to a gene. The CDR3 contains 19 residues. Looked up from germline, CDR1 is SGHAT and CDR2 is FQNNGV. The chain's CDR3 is CASSHGGLAGRGLVETQYF. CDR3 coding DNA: TGTGCCAGCAGCCACGGGGGACTAGCGGGAAGGGGGTTGGTAGAGACCCAGTACTTC.

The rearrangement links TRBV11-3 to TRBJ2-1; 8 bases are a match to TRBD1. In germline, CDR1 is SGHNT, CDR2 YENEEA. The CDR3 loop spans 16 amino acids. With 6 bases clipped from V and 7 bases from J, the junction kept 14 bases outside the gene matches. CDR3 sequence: CASRGPRATGGNEQFF. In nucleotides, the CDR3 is TGTGCCAGCAGGGGCCCGCGGGCTACAGGGGGAAATGAGCAGTTCTTC.

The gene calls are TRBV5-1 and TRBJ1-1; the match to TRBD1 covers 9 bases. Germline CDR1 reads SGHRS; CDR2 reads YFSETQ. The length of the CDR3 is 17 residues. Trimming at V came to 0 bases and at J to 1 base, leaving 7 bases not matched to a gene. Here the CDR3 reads CASSLGDRELKNTEAFF. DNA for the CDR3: TGCGCCAGCAGCTTGGGGGACAGGGAATTAAAGAACACTGAAGCTTTCTTT.

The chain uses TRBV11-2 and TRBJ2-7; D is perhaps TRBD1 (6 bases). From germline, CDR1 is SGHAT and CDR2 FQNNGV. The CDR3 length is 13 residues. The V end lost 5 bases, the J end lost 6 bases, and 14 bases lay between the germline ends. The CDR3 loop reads CASSPLQGGEQYV. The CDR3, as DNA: TGTGCCAGCAGCCCATTACAGGGCGGCGAGCAGTACGTC.

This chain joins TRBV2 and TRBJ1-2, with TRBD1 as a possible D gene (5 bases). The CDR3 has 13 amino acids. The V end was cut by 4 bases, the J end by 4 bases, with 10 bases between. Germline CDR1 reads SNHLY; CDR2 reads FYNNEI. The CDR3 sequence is CASSGNGAYGYTF. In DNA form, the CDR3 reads TGTGCCAGCAGTGGGAATGGGGCCTATGGCTACACCTTC. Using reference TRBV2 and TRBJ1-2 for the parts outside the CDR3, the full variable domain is EPEVTQTPSHQVTQMGQEVILRCVPISNHLYFYWYRQILGQKVEFLVSFYNNEISEKSEIFDDQFSVERPDGSNFTLKIRSTKLEDSAMYFCASSGNGAYGYTFGSGTRLTVV.

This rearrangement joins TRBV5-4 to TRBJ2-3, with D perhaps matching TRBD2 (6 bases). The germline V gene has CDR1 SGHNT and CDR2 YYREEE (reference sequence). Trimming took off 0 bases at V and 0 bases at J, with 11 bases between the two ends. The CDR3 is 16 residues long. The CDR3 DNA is TGTGCCAGCAGCTTGGAGGGCGGGATTAGCACAGATACGCAGTATTTT. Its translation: CASSLEGGISTDTQYF. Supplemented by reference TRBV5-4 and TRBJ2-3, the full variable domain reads ETGVTQSPTHLIKTRGQQVTLRCSSQSGHNTVSWYQQALGQGPQFIFQYYREEENGRGNFPPRFSGLQFPNYSSELNVNALELDDSALYLCASSLEGGISTDTQYFGPGTRLTVL.

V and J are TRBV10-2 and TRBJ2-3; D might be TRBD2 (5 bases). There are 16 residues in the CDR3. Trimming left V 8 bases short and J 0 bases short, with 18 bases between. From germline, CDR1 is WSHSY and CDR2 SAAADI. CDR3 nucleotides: TGCGCCAGCGCCCTACGGGGAGTAACTAGCACAGATACGCAGTATTTT. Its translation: CASALRGVTSTDTQYF.

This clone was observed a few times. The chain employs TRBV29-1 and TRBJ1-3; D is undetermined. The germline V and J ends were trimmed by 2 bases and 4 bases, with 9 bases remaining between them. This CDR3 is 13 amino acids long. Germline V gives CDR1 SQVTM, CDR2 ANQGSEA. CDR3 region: CSVEIPSGNTIYF. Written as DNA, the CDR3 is TGCAGCGTTGAAATCCCAAGCGGAAACACCATATATTTT.

CDR3 in amino acids: CASSQGTGGYYGYTF. The CDR3 DNA reads TGTGCCAGCAGCCAAGGTACAGGGGGCTACTATGGCTACACCTTC. The V gene is TRBV3-1 (or the pseudogene TRBV3-2), the J gene TRBJ1-2; 9 bases are a match to TRBD1. In germline, CDR1 is LGHDT, CDR2 YNNKEL (reference sequence). After removal of 1 base from V and 3 bases from J, the junction contained 3 bases not matched to a gene. The CDR3 contains 15 residues.

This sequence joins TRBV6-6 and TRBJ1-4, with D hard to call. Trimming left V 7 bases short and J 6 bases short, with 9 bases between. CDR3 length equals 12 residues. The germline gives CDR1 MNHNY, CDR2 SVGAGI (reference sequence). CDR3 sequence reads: CASNQLDEKLFF. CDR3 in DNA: TGTGCCAGCAATCAGCTAGATGAAAAACTGTTTTTT.

This CDR3 is CASSLNRADRGLSPLHF. The CDR3 nucleotides read TGTGCCAGCAGCTTGAATCGTGCGGACAGGGGGCTTTCACCCCTCCACTTT. V usage is TRBV5-6 and J usage is TRBJ1-6, with 11 bases lining up with TRBD1. This CDR3 is 17 amino acids long. V shed 1 base and J 9 bases; nucleotides not matched to a gene: 9. Germline assignment: CDR1 SGHDT and CDR2 YYEEEE.

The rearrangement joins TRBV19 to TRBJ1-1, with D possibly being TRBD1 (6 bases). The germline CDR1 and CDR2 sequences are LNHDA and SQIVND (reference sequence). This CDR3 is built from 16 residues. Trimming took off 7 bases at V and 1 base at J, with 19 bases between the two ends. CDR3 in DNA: TGTGCCAGTACCCTTTCAGCAAGGACAGAGAACACTGAAGCTTTCTTT. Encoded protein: CASTLSARTENTEAFF.

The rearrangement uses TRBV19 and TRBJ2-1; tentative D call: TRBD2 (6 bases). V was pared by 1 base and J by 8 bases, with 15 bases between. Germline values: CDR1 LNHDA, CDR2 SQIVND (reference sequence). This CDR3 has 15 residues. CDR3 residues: CASSIATSPWDEQFF. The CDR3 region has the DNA TGTGCCAGTAGTATAGCTACTAGCCCATGGGATGAGCAGTTCTTC.

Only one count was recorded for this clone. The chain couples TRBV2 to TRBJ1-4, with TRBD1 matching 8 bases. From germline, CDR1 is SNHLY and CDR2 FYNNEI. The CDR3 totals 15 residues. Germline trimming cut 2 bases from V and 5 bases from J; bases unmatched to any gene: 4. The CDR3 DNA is TGTGCCAGCAGTGAACACTGGACAGGGAATGAAAAACTGTTTTTT. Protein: CASSEHWTGNEKLFF.

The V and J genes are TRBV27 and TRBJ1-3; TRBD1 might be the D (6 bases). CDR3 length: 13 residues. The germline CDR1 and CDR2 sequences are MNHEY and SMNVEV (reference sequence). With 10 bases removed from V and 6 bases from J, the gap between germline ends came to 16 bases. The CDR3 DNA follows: TGTGCCACAACGGACAGACGGGAAAACACCATATATTTT. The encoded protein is CATTDRRENTIYF.

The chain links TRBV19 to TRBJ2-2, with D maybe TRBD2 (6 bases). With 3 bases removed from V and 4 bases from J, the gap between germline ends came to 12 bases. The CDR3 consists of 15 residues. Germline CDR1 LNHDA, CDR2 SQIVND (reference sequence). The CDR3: CASSMRRAGTGELFF. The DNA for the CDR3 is TGTGCCAGTAGTATGAGAAGAGCGGGCACCGGGGAGCTGTTTTTT.

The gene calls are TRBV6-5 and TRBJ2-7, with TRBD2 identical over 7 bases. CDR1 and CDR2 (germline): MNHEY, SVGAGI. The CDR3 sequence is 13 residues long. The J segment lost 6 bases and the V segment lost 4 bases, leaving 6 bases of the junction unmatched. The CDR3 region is CASSLGGLGEQYF. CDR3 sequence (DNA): TGTGCCAGCAGTTTGGGAGGGCTGGGCGAGCAGTACTTC.

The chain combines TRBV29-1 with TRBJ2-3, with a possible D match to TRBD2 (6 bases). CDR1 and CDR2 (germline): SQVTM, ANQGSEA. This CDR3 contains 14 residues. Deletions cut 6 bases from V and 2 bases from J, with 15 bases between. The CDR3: CSVSPRGNTDTQYF. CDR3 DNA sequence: TGCAGCGTCTCCCCGCGGGGTAACACAGATACGCAGTATTTT.

The CDR3 DNA follows: TGCGCCAGCAGCAAGGAGGGCCCAGGCACAGATACGCAGTATTTT. As protein: CASSKEGPGTDTQYF. The chain joins TRBV5-1 to TRBJ2-3, with a weak D call TRBD2 (6 bases). V was pared by 4 bases and J by 1 base, with 13 bases between. The CDR3 contains 15 residues. The germline V gene has CDR1 SGHRS and CDR2 YFSETQ.

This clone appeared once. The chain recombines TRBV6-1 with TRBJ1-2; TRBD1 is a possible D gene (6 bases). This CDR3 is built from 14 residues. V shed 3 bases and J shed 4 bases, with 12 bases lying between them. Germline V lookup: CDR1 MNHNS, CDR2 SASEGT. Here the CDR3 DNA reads TGTGCCAGCAGTGATCAGGGGTCCGTCTATGGCTACACCTTC. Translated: CASSDQGSVYGYTF.

CDR3 sequence reads: CARSPDRFHNTGELFF. The CDR3 coding sequence is TGTGCCAGATCCCCCGACAGGTTCCATAACACCGGGGAGCTGTTTTTT. The V call is TRBV2, the J call TRBJ2-2; D may be TRBD1 (6 bases). Looked up from germline, CDR1 is SNHLY and CDR2 is FYNNEI. This CDR3 contains 16 residues. V lost 9 bases, J lost 2 bases, and 19 bases lay in between.

CDR3 sequence: CASSGTGGVRAFF. CDR3 sequence (DNA): TGTGCCAGCAGTGGGACAGGGGGCGTCAGGGCTTTCTTT. V gene TRBV12-3 or TRBV12-4 combines with J gene TRBJ1-1; 12 nucleotides match TRBD1. V shed 5 bases, J shed 11 bases, and the junction held 6 bases outside the gene matches. This CDR3 region has 13 residues.